These 14 T cell receptor beta chains originate from one sample sequenced in a study of cytomegalovirus exposure and HLA in healthy donors. The PCR used 60 Vbeta and 13 Jbeta primers. Sequencing used immunoSEQ multiplex PCR; TCRdb keeps in-frame clones, though not all of them. The sample holds around 200,000 clones, roughly four fifths seen once. Sequencing input: PBMCs. The receptors were sampled from a male donor in good health and CMV-seronegative.

V gene TRBV4-1 combines with J gene TRBJ1-6, with 8 bases that match TRBD1. This CDR3 has 16 residues. With 0 bases clipped from V and 7 bases from J, the junction kept 5 bases outside the gene matches. CDR1 and CDR2 (germline): MGHRA, YSYEKL. The CDR3 is CASSQDRGQSNSPLHF. For the CDR3, the DNA is TGCGCCAGCAGCCAAGACAGGGGGCAGAGCAATTCACCCCTCCACTTT.

The chain joins TRBV27 to TRBJ2-3; 8 nucleotides line up with TRBD2. The CDR3 runs 16 residues. Germline assignment: CDR1 MNHEY and CDR2 SMNVEV (reference sequence). With 4 bases clipped from V and 11 bases from J, the junction kept 17 bases outside the gene matches. The CDR3 reads CASSSRGSGAPGKQYF. The CDR3 DNA is TGTGCCAGCAGTTCCCGGGGTAGCGGGGCACCGGGGAAGCAGTATTTT.

A remark on this clone: The sample contains more than one DNA sequence encoding this CDR3. CDR3 amino acids: CASSEGGSYNEQFF. The CDR3 DNA is TGTGCCAGCAGCGAGGGGGGGTCCTACAATGAGCAGTTCTTC. The chain uses TRBV9 and TRBJ2-1, with D tentatively TRBD2 (7 bases). V was clipped by 3 bases and J by 1 base, with 8 bases between them. The CDR3 loop spans 14 amino acids. From germline, CDR1 is SGDLS and CDR2 YYNGEE.

The genes are TRBV27 and TRBJ1-5; 9 nucleotides match TRBD1. Germline V gene lookup returns CDR1 MNHEY and CDR2 SMNVEV (reference sequence). With V trimmed by 5 bases and J by 4 bases, 6 bases remained unmatched. The CDR3 has 15 residues. The CDR3 coding sequence is TGTGCCAGCAGTCCAAGACAGGGGGATAATCAGCCCCAGCATTTT. Translation: CASSPRQGDNQPQHF.

This clone was found a few times. This rearrangement joins TRBV5-4 to TRBJ1-1; D is uncertain. Germline CDR1 and CDR2: SGHNT and YYREEE (reference sequence). V was trimmed by 0 bases and J by 6 bases, leaving 15 bases between them. The CDR3 extends over 15 amino acids. The CDR3 region is CASSLVGSRRAEAFF. The CDR3 DNA is TGTGCCAGCAGCTTGGTTGGGAGCCGGAGAGCTGAAGCTTTCTTT.

In this sample, this clone turned up once. The V call is TRBV21-1, the J call TRBJ1-1; TRBD1 is the table's D call and was not checked against the DNA. TRBV21-1 is a recognized pseudogene. This CDR3 comprises 14 residues. Here the CDR3 DNA reads TGTGCCAGCTCTCAGGGGTCTCGGAACACTGAAGCTTTCTTT. It codes for CASSQGSRNTEAFF.

The chain couples TRBV7-2 to TRBJ1-1; 8 bases fit TRBD1. J gave up 6 bases and V 1 base, and 7 bases lay outside the gene matches. This CDR3 is 15 amino acids long. Germline CDR1 and CDR2: SGHTA and FQGNSA. This CDR3 is CASSLVAQGGAEAFF. CDR3 coding DNA: TGTGCCAGCAGCTTAGTGGCACAGGGGGGGGCTGAAGCTTTCTTT.

This clone was counted once. V usage is TRBV19 and J usage is TRBJ2-3; 13 bases agree with TRBD2. The CDR3 length is 18 residues. Germline V gene lookup returns CDR1 LNHDA and CDR2 SQIVND (reference sequence). Germline trimming cut 0 bases from V and 1 base from J; bases unmatched to any gene: 4. The DNA for the CDR3 is TGTGCCAGTAGTATAGATCAGGGACTAGCGGGGCGCACAGATACGCAGTATTTT. Amino acids: CASSIDQGLAGRTDTQYF. Variable domain in full (rest from reference TRBV19 and TRBJ2-3): DGGITQSPKYLFRKEGQNVTLSCEQNLNHDAMYWYRQDPGQGLRLIYYSQIVNDFQKGDIAEGYSVSREKKESFPLTVTSAQKNPTAFYLCASSIDQGLAGRTDTQYFGPGTRLTVL.

This clone was detected a few times. The chain combines TRBV29-1 with TRBJ2-3; D perhaps matches TRBD2 (5 bases). V was clipped by 3 bases and J by 6 bases, with 13 bases between them. Germline CDR1 is SQVTM and CDR2 is ANQGSEA. This CDR3 region has 13 residues. Written as DNA, the CDR3 is TGCAGCGTTGACCACGGACTCTCGGATACGCAGTATTTT. Translating gives CSVDHGLSDTQYF.

This clone occurred once. CDR3 nucleotides: TGCGCCAGCAGCCAACCGGGACAGGGGACGGGGGCCAACGTCCTGACTTTC. It translates to CASSQPGQGTGANVLTF. This chain uses TRBV4-1 with TRBJ2-6; 10 bases map to TRBD1. Germline V gene data show CDR1 as MGHRA and CDR2 as YSYEKL. V was clipped by 2 bases and J by 4 bases; unmatched bases: 5. This CDR3 spans 17 amino acids.

The rearrangement joins TRBV6-6 to TRBJ1-4; 7 bases match TRBD1. V was clipped by 5 bases and J by 8 bases; unmatched bases: 8. CDR1 is MNHNY, CDR2 SVGAGI, per germline (reference sequence). The CDR3 runs 14 residues. This CDR3 is CASSPDRVPEKLFF. In DNA form, the CDR3 reads TGTGCCAGCAGTCCTGACAGGGTCCCCGAAAAACTGTTTTTT.

This chain connects TRBV9 to TRBJ2-7, with 9 bases matching TRBD1. Germline V gene sequence: CDR1 SGDLS, CDR2 YYNGEE. The CDR3 consists of 15 residues. Trimming removed 0 bases from V and 3 bases from J; junction bases left unmatched: 4. In nucleotides, the CDR3 is TGTGCCAGCAGCGTAGAAGGACAGGGGAACTACGAGCAGTACTTC. The encoded protein is CASSVEGQGNYEQYF.

The chain employs TRBV7-3 and TRBJ2-6, with TRBD1 matching 8 bases. Germline V CDR1 and CDR2: SGHTA, FQGTGA. With V trimmed by 4 bases and J by 4 bases, 12 bases remained unmatched. The CDR3 length is 18 residues. CDR3: CASSSAGGSHSGANVLTF. CDR3 sequence (DNA): TGTGCCAGCAGCTCTGCAGGGGGCAGTCATTCCGGGGCCAACGTCCTGACTTTC.

V and J are TRBV4-1 and TRBJ1-6; 7 bases are shared with TRBD1. This CDR3 has 15 amino acids. V was clipped by 0 bases and J by 9 bases; unmatched bases: 5. From germline, CDR1 is MGHRA and CDR2 YSYEKL. CDR3 in DNA: TGCGCCAGCAGCCAAGAAGACAGGGAAGGTTCACCCCTCCACTTT. Protein: CASSQEDREGSPLHF.